These 4 T cell receptor beta chains came from one sample sequenced in a study of T cells after yellow fever vaccination. From the 5' RACE reads, TCRdb called clonotypes with MiXCR, one entry per CDR3 protein. Of 300,000 to 350,000 distinct CDR3 sequences listed, about 4.5% are singletons. This material consisted of PBMCs, taken 15 days after the yellow fever booster vaccination. All receptors come from a man aged 18-30 years who received the YFV17D yellow fever vaccine.

This clonotype was recorded many times. The chain uses TRBV11-1 and TRBJ2-5, with 8 bases that match TRBD1. The germline V gene encodes CDR1 SGHAT and CDR2 FQDESV (reference sequence). The CDR3 loop spans 12 amino acids. After removal of 8 bases from V and 5 bases from J, the junction contained 4 bases not matched to a gene. The CDR3 DNA is TGTGCCAGCGGACAGGGCTGGGAGACCCAGTACTTC. This gives the protein CASGQGWETQYF. Based on the CDR3 plus reference TRBV11-1 and TRBJ2-5, the full variable domain is EAEVAQSPRYKITEKSQAVAFWCDPISGHATLYWYRQILGQGPELLVQFQDESVVDDSQLPKDRFSAERLKGVDSTLKIQPAELGDSAMYLCASGQGWETQYFGPGTRLLVL.

The rearrangement uses TRBV6-6 and TRBJ2-2; 7 bases map to TRBD1. Germline V gene data show CDR1 as MNHNY and CDR2 as SVGAGI (reference sequence). CDR3 length equals 14 residues. J gave up 7 bases and V 0 bases, and 2 bases lay outside the gene matches. The CDR3 nucleotides are TGTGCCAGCAGTTACTCGAGGGGGCTCGGGGAGCTGTTTTTT. It translates to CASSYSRGLGELFF.

There are many counts of this clonotype. This chain connects TRBV7-2 to TRBJ2-7, with 7 bases fitting TRBD2. This CDR3 has 15 amino acids. CDR1 SGHTA and CDR2 FQGNSA come from the germline V gene. The trim removed 6 bases at V and 2 bases at J, leaving 10 bases unmatched. CDR3 DNA sequence: TGTGCCAGCAGTTTGAAAAGCGGGGCTGCCTACGAGCAGTACTTC. This encodes CASSLKSGAAYEQYF.

This clonotype has a handful of counts. V is TRBV5-4 and J is TRBJ1-1; unclear D gene. From germline, CDR1 is SGHNT and CDR2 YYREEE (reference sequence). The CDR3 runs 14 residues. V lost 0 bases to trimming and J lost 1 base, with 7 bases between them. The CDR3 loop reads CASSLDGENTEAFF. CDR3 nucleotides: TGTGCCAGCAGCTTGGACGGGGAGAACACTGAAGCTTTCTTT.